The clone carrying this T cell receptor beta chain was found a few times. Trimming shortened V by 2 bases and J by 8 bases, and 11 bases separated the two germline ends. Germline V gene lookup returns CDR1 SGHRS and CDR2 YFSETQ. The CDR3 contains 12 residues. This entry is derived from a study of T-cell reconstitution after alpha-beta-depleted transplantation in children. TCRbeta library preparation incorporated unique molecular identifiers. TCRdb re-derived calls from the PCR reads in MiXCR, one entry per CDR3 protein. The sample lists about 540,000 distinct CDR3 sequences; around 18% were seen once.

The chain joins TRBV5-1 to TRBJ2-7; perhaps TRBD2 as D (5 bases). Sample: PBMCs from the stem cell graft donor, taken from the stem cell graft. The sequence was collected from a human donor who donated a stem cell graft to a child with acute lymphoblastic leukemia. The CDR3 sequence: CASSFADSKQYF. The CDR3 DNA sequence: TGCGCCAGCAGCTTTGCGGACTCCAAGCAGTACTTC.